One sample yielded the 4 T cell receptor beta chains listed below, sequenced in a study of T-cell memory formation after mild COVID-19. TCRdb processed the 5' RACE reads anew with MiXCR; each CDR3 protein has one entry. The data hold approximately 430,000 distinct CDR3 sequences, with less than 25% observed a single time. Source material: PBMCs or a T cell subset sorted from them (not recorded which). Receptor source: an adult woman who had mild COVID-19 (a few samples of this study predate the infection). Cell type and time point are not known.

The chain employs TRBV14 and TRBJ2-3; 8 nucleotides match TRBD2. This CDR3 comprises 16 residues. Germline assignment: CDR1 SGHDN and CDR2 FVKESK. V gave up 4 bases and J gave up 2 bases; unmatched junction bases: 8. The CDR3 is CASSPRSRGVTDTQYF. As DNA, the CDR3 is TGTGCCAGCAGCCCTCGTTCGCGGGGGGTCACAGATACGCAGTATTTT.

This clonotype was counted between two and nine times. The V and J genes are TRBV20-1 and TRBJ2-5; no clear D gene. The CDR3 runs to 16 residues. V was pared by 3 bases and J by 7 bases, with 24 bases between. Germline CDR1 is DFQATT and CDR2 is SNEGSKA (reference sequence). The CDR3 is CSARILGTSPSGTQYF. DNA of the CDR3: TGCAGTGCTAGGATATTGGGTACCTCCCCATCAGGGACCCAGTACTTC.

This chain uses TRBV5-5 with TRBJ2-5; possibly TRBD1 for D (5 bases). The CDR3 has 13 amino acids. Germline CDR1 is SGHKS and CDR2 is YYEKEE (reference sequence). With 4 bases removed from V and 5 bases from J, the gap between germline ends came to 12 bases. The CDR3: CASSPVGAETQYF. DNA of the CDR3: TGTGCCAGCAGCCCGGTAGGGGCGGAGACCCAGTACTTC.

V gene TRBV6-9 combines with J gene TRBJ2-2; 9 positions match TRBD1. CDR3 length: 16 amino acids. V shed 2 bases, J shed 5 bases, and the junction held 6 bases outside the gene matches. The germline V gene has CDR1 MNHGY and CDR2 SVAAGI. The CDR3 loop is CASSYHRDRVTGELFF. CDR3 sequence (DNA): TGTGCCAGCAGTTATCACCGGGACAGGGTAACCGGGGAGCTGTTTTTT.